The T cell receptor (beta chain) under discussion was sequenced for a study of cytomegalovirus exposure and HLA in healthy donors. V lost 6 bases to trimming and J lost 6 bases; unmatched junction nucleotides: 9. The CDR3 is 15 residues long. Germline V CDR1 and CDR2: LNHDA, SQIVND (reference sequence). The PCR used 60 Vbeta and 13 Jbeta primers. Here immunoSEQ multiplex PCR was the method, and the copy in TCRdb shows in-frame clones only, minus some. The data contain about 170,000 clones, less than 85% of them singletons. The receptor was derived from a male donor in good health and CMV-seronegative. Specimen: PBMCs. The rearrangement links TRBV19 to TRBJ2-4; 9 bases align to TRBD1. The CDR3 region has the DNA TGTGCCAGTAGACCCCCGGGACAGGGACGAAACATTCAGTACTTC. It codes for CASRPPGQGRNIQYF.